The sequence of this T cell receptor beta chain was determined in a study of control samples from healthy donors and cancer patients. Germline V gene sequence: CDR1 SGDLS, CDR2 YYNGEE. The V and J ends lost 4 bases and 7 bases respectively, with 11 bases between them. The CDR3 length is 13 residues. TCRdb's copy holds only in-frame clones and misses some; the assay was immunoSEQ multiplex PCR. The repertoire holds approximately 110,000 clones, with approximately 90% as singletons. Specimen: blood. The source is a woman under 30 in good health. The gene calls are TRBV9 and TRBJ1-4; D not certain. As DNA, the CDR3 is TGTGCCAGCAGCAAGCAAGGGAGTGAAAAACTGTTTTTT. Translated: CASSKQGSEKLFF.